Listed below are T cell receptor beta chains from one sample, sequenced in a study of blood T cell repertoires in COVID-19. Using immunoSEQ multiplex PCR, the repertoire was profiled, and TCRdb retains in-frame clones only, with some absent. Seen here are about 140,000 clones, 65% to 90% observed once, and the top ten hold over 2.5%. Sequencing was done on a sample of peripheral blood. Source of these receptors: a man between 45 and 60 years old with acute or convalescent COVID-19. The CDR3 runs from the conserved cysteine through the conserved F or W. Fields, in order: V gene, J gene, D gene, clone size, CDR3 protein, CDR3 DNA. D genes are given only for firm matches. Clone size, where shown, is once, few, many, or a class for clones that have expanded.

v_gene: TRBV5-1; j_gene: TRBJ2-5; d_gene: TRBD2; abundance: once; CDR3aa: CASSFGGEETQYF; CDR3nt: TGCGCCAGCAGCTTCGGGGGGGAGGAGACCCAGTACTTC
v_gene: TRBV4-1; j_gene: TRBJ2-1; d_gene: TRBD2; abundance: few; CDR3aa: CASSAGTSGESEQFF; CDR3nt: TGCGCCAGCAGCGCGGGCACTAGCGGGGAGTCTGAGCAGTTCTTC
v_gene: TRBV24-1; j_gene: TRBJ2-5; d_gene: TRBD1; abundance: NA; CDR3aa: CATSAGQGHQETQYF; CDR3nt: TGTGCCACCAGTGCAGGACAGGGGCACCAAGAGACCCAGTACTTC
v_gene: TRBV12-3/TRBV12-4; j_gene: TRBJ1-1; d_gene: NA; abundance: NA; CDR3aa: CASSFGGFEAFF; CDR3nt: TGTGCCAGCAGTTTTGGCGGATTTGAAGCTTTCTTT
v_gene: TRBV7-9; j_gene: TRBJ1-3; d_gene: NA; abundance: NA; CDR3aa: CASSLRQGRSGNTIYF; CDR3nt: TGTGCCAGCAGCTTACGTCAGGGGCGCTCTGGAAACACCATATATTTT
v_gene: TRBV18; j_gene: TRBJ2-5; d_gene: NA; abundance: NA; CDR3aa: CASSPPGDQETQYF; CDR3nt: TGTGCCAGCTCACCACCGGGCGACCAAGAGACCCAGTACTTC
v_gene: TRBV29-1; j_gene: TRBJ1-2; d_gene: NA; abundance: NA; CDR3aa: CSARTEFYGYTF; CDR3nt: TGCAGCGCCAGGACAGAATTCTATGGCTACACCTTC
v_gene: TRBV10-2; j_gene: TRBJ2-3; d_gene: TRBD2; abundance: few; CDR3aa: CASLGASGGYDTQYF; CDR3nt: TGCGCCAGCCTTGGGGCTAGCGGGGGGTATGATACGCAGTATTTT
v_gene: TRBV27; j_gene: TRBJ1-6; d_gene: NA; abundance: NA; CDR3aa: CASSFSGDSPLHF; CDR3nt: TGTGCCAGCAGTTTCTCGGGGGATTCACCCCTCCACTTT
v_gene: TRBV27; j_gene: TRBJ2-7; d_gene: TRBD1; abundance: NA; CDR3aa: CASWPGQGVSFSYEQYF; CDR3nt: TGTGCCAGTTGGCCGGGACAGGGTGTCTCTTTCTCCTACGAGCAGTACTTC
v_gene: TRBV6-1; j_gene: TRBJ2-1; d_gene: TRBD2; abundance: NA; CDR3aa: CASSETLAGGHNEQFF; CDR3nt: TGTGCCAGCAGTGAAACCCTAGCGGGGGGACACAATGAGCAGTTCTTC
v_gene: TRBV24-1; j_gene: TRBJ1-6; d_gene: NA; abundance: NA; CDR3aa: CATSDLQGSSYNSPLHF; CDR3nt: TGTGCCACCAGTGATTTGCAGGGGAGCTCCTATAATTCACCCCTCCACTTT
v_gene: TRBV7-2; j_gene: TRBJ2-3; d_gene: TRBD2; abundance: NA; CDR3aa: CASSLSGLGYSDTQYF; CDR3nt: TGTGCCAGCAGCTTATCGGGACTAGGATATTCAGATACGCAGTATTTT
v_gene: TRBV10-3; j_gene: TRBJ1-2; d_gene: TRBD1; abundance: few; CDR3aa: CAIRAGTGPLNYGYTF; CDR3nt: TGTGCCATCAGAGCCGGGACAGGCCCCCTGAACTATGGCTACACCTTC
v_gene: TRBV5-5; j_gene: TRBJ1-1; d_gene: TRBD1; abundance: NA; CDR3aa: CASSLVQGGNTEAFF; CDR3nt: TGTGCCAGCAGCTTGGTGCAGGGGGGGAACACTGAAGCTTTCTTT
v_gene: TRBV30; j_gene: TRBJ1-6; d_gene: TRBD1; abundance: NA; CDR3aa: CAWSVLGQGYNSPLHF; CDR3nt: TGTGCCTGGAGTGTACTGGGACAGGGCTATAATTCACCCCTCCACTTT
v_gene: TRBV19; j_gene: TRBJ1-6; d_gene: TRBD1; abundance: NA; CDR3aa: CASSTPDRGYNSPLHF; CDR3nt: TGTGCCAGTAGTACGCCGGACAGGGGCTATAATTCACCCCTCCACTTT
v_gene: TRBV27; j_gene: TRBJ1-2; d_gene: TRBD1; abundance: NA; CDR3aa: CASSQRTGAYGYTF; CDR3nt: TGTGCCAGCAGTCAACGGACAGGGGCCTATGGCTACACCTTC
v_gene: TRBV5-1; j_gene: TRBJ2-5; d_gene: TRBD1; abundance: NA; CDR3aa: CASSLGGQGVETQYF; CDR3nt: TGCGCCAGCAGCTTGGGGGGACAGGGTGTGGAGACCCAGTACTTC
v_gene: TRBV11-3; j_gene: TRBJ2-7; d_gene: NA; abundance: few; CDR3aa: CASSLGKYEQYF; CDR3nt: TGTGCCAGCAGCCTCGGGAAGTACGAGCAGTACTTC
v_gene: TRBV28; j_gene: TRBJ2-1; d_gene: NA; abundance: NA; CDR3aa: CASSSSGPLGEQFF; CDR3nt: TGTGCCAGCAGTAGTAGCGGTCCCCTGGGTGAGCAGTTCTTC
v_gene: TRBV5-6; j_gene: TRBJ1-4; d_gene: TRBD1; abundance: NA; CDR3aa: CASSLMADRYNEKLFF; CDR3nt: TGTGCCAGCAGCTTGATGGCGGACAGGTACAATGAAAAACTGTTTTTT
v_gene: TRBV18; j_gene: TRBJ1-3; d_gene: NA; abundance: NA; CDR3aa: CASSPPVRVNGNTIYF; CDR3nt: TGTGCCAGCTCACCACCGGTCAGGGTAAATGGAAACACCATATATTTT
v_gene: TRBV11-3; j_gene: TRBJ2-2; d_gene: NA; abundance: NA; CDR3aa: CASSLDGEDTGELFF; CDR3nt: TGTGCCAGCAGCTTAGACGGGGAGGACACCGGGGAGCTGTTTTTT
v_gene: TRBV11-3; j_gene: TRBJ2-7; d_gene: TRBD1; abundance: NA; CDR3aa: CASSLRGQQYF; CDR3nt: TGTGCCAGCAGCTTAAGGGGGCAGCAGTACTTC
v_gene: TRBV5-1; j_gene: TRBJ1-4; d_gene: NA; abundance: few; CDR3aa: CASSLVGQGNEKLFF; CDR3nt: TGCGCCAGCAGCTTGGTGGGGCAAGGGAATGAAAAACTGTTTTTT
v_gene: TRBV5-4; j_gene: TRBJ2-3; d_gene: TRBD2; abundance: NA; CDR3aa: CASSRRLAGAGDTQYF; CDR3nt: TGTGCCAGCAGCAGACGACTAGCGGGAGCCGGAGATACGCAGTATTTT
v_gene: TRBV3-1/TRBV3-2; j_gene: TRBJ2-5; d_gene: NA; abundance: NA; CDR3aa: CASSQAPRFQETQYF; CDR3nt: TGTGCCAGCAGCCAAGCACCCCGGTTTCAAGAGACCCAGTACTTC
v_gene: TRBV5-4; j_gene: TRBJ2-2; d_gene: TRBD2; abundance: NA; CDR3aa: CASSTGLAGVLGELFF; CDR3nt: TGTGCCAGCAGCACCGGACTAGCGGGAGTACTCGGGGAGCTGTTTTTT
v_gene: TRBV9; j_gene: TRBJ1-5; d_gene: TRBD1; abundance: few; CDR3aa: CASSLEGAQPQHF; CDR3nt: TGTGCCAGCAGCCTGGAGGGGGCACAGCCCCAGCATTTT
v_gene: TRBV5-5; j_gene: TRBJ2-3; d_gene: NA; abundance: NA; CDR3aa: CASSTMTGGTQYF; CDR3nt: TGTGCCAGCAGCACAATGACAGGAGGTACGCAGTATTTT
v_gene: TRBV30; j_gene: TRBJ2-1; d_gene: TRBD1; abundance: NA; CDR3aa: CAWRRDSNEQFF; CDR3nt: TGTGCCTGGAGGAGGGACAGCAATGAGCAGTTCTTC
v_gene: TRBV9; j_gene: TRBJ1-2; d_gene: NA; abundance: once; CDR3aa: CASSGGLSYGYTF; CDR3nt: TGTGCCAGCAGCGGCGGACTTTCCTATGGCTACACCTTC
v_gene: TRBV7-9; j_gene: TRBJ2-1; d_gene: TRBD2; abundance: NA; CDR3aa: CASSPRTSGGRNEQFF; CDR3nt: TGTGCCAGCAGCCCCAGGACTAGCGGGGGCCGCAATGAGCAGTTCTTC
v_gene: TRBV18; j_gene: TRBJ1-1; d_gene: NA; abundance: NA; CDR3aa: CASSPQGMENTEAFF; CDR3nt: TGTGCCAGCTCACCCCAGGGCATGGAGAACACTGAAGCTTTCTTT
v_gene: TRBV5-1; j_gene: TRBJ2-5; d_gene: NA; abundance: NA; CDR3aa: CASSLAGEVQETQYF; CDR3nt: TGCGCCAGCAGCTTGGCCGGGGAAGTACAAGAGACCCAGTACTTC
v_gene: TRBV9; j_gene: TRBJ2-2; d_gene: TRBD2; abundance: NA; CDR3aa: CASSIGTSGRGGTGELFF; CDR3nt: TGTGCCAGCAGCATCGGGACTAGCGGGAGGGGCGGCACCGGGGAGCTGTTTTTT
v_gene: TRBV7-9; j_gene: TRBJ2-7; d_gene: NA; abundance: once; CDR3aa: CASSRLSYEQYF; CDR3nt: TGTGCCAGCAGCCGACTATCCTACGAGCAGTACTTC
v_gene: TRBV2; j_gene: TRBJ2-1; d_gene: NA; abundance: NA; CDR3aa: CASSEYSGYEQFF; CDR3nt: TGTGCCAGCAGTGAGTACAGTGGCTATGAGCAGTTCTTC
v_gene: TRBV24-1; j_gene: TRBJ2-7; d_gene: NA; abundance: NA; CDR3aa: CATSDSAVPYEQYF; CDR3nt: TGTGCCACCAGTGATTCTGCGGTTCCCTACGAGCAGTACTTC
v_gene: TRBV9; j_gene: TRBJ1-6; d_gene: NA; abundance: few; CDR3aa: CASSVAPDSSGSPLHF; CDR3nt: TGTGCCAGCAGCGTAGCCCCGGACAGCTCAGGGTCACCCCTCCACTTT
v_gene: TRBV5-4; j_gene: TRBJ2-1; d_gene: TRBD1; abundance: NA; CDR3aa: CASSPGQGNYNEQFF; CDR3nt: TGTGCCAGCAGCCCCGGACAGGGAAACTACAATGAGCAGTTCTTC
v_gene: TRBV11-2; j_gene: TRBJ2-1; d_gene: NA; abundance: NA; CDR3aa: CASSMGWGRTFPYNEQFF; CDR3nt: TGTGCCAGCAGCATGGGTTGGGGTAGGACATTTCCCTACAATGAGCAGTTCTTC
v_gene: TRBV3-1/TRBV3-2; j_gene: TRBJ1-1; d_gene: NA; abundance: NA; CDR3aa: CASSPTANTEAFF; CDR3nt: TGTGCCAGCAGCCCAACAGCGAACACTGAAGCTTTCTTT
v_gene: TRBV11-3; j_gene: TRBJ1-2; d_gene: NA; abundance: NA; CDR3aa: CASSLQGRGYTF; CDR3nt: TGTGCCAGCAGCTTACAGGGCAGGGGCTACACCTTC
v_gene: TRBV6-5; j_gene: TRBJ2-3; d_gene: NA; abundance: NA; CDR3aa: CASSPRDTDTQYF; CDR3nt: TGTGCCAGCAGCCCCCGGGACACCGATACGCAGTATTTT